The 26 T cell receptor beta chains in this list originate from one sample, sequenced in a study of beta chain features in type 1 diabetes. Findings of the study overall: Shortening that was moderate but significant affected the TCRB CDR3s of Type 1 diabetes patients in all four CD4+ subsets.

The antigens these receptors bind are not known. The isolated RNA, all of it, was reverse transcribed, so expressed TCRB transcripts were what got sequenced. Assay: immunoSEQ multiplex PCR; the TCRdb copy retains only in-frame clones and omits some. The sample consists of about 130,000 clones, about 10% of them appearing once. Sequenced: central memory CD4+ T cells from blood. These receptors were collected from a man between 25 and 39 years old with type 1 diabetes.

This clone was counted a few times. The rearrangement links TRBV11-2 to TRBJ2-7, with TRBD1 identical over 8 bases. The CDR3 consists of 17 residues. Germline V gives CDR1 SGHAT, CDR2 FQNNGV. The trim removed 1 base at V and 3 bases at J, leaving 11 bases unmatched. CDR3 sequence reads: CASSLAHGSGGSYEQYF. CDR3 nucleotide sequence: TGTGCCAGCAGCTTAGCCCATGGGTCAGGGGGCAGCTACGAGCAGTACTTC.

This clone showed up just a few times. The rearrangement joins TRBV5-4 to TRBJ2-3; possibly TRBD2 for D (5 bases). Germline V gene data show CDR1 as SGHNT and CDR2 as YYREEE (reference sequence). The CDR3 is 13 amino acids. Trimming shortened V by 4 bases and J by 7 bases, and 13 bases separated the two germline ends. Here the CDR3 reads CASSEGDEHTQYF. CDR3 DNA sequence: TGTGCCAGCAGCGAGGGAGACGAGCATACGCAGTATTTT.

The chain combines TRBV2 with TRBJ1-2; D gene ambiguous. Germline values: CDR1 SNHLY, CDR2 FYNNEI. This CDR3 region has 14 residues. V was cut by 2 bases and J by 6 bases, with 13 bases left in between. As DNA, the CDR3 is TGTGCCAGCAGTGAATTGCGGGTGGGCCATGGCTACACCTTC. Amino acid sequence: CASSELRVGHGYTF. Combining the CDR3 with reference TRBV2 and TRBJ1-2 gives the whole variable domain EPEVTQTPSHQVTQMGQEVILRCVPISNHLYFYWYRQILGQKVEFLVSFYNNEISEKSEIFDDQFSVERPDGSNFTLKIRSTKLEDSAMYFCASSELRVGHGYTFGSGTRLTVV.

This clone was counted at least ten times. The chain has TRBV7-2 and TRBJ2-5, with D possibly matching TRBD2 (7 bases). CDR1 SGHTA and CDR2 FQGNSA come from the germline V gene. The ends were cut back, 5 bases at V and 1 base at J, with 14 bases in the middle. This CDR3 contains 15 residues. CDR3 DNA sequence: TGTGCCAGCAGCCCCCGGGGGGCTCTCCAAGAGACCCAGTACTTC. Its translation is CASSPRGALQETQYF.

This clone appeared a few times. The genes are TRBV7-9 and TRBJ1-2; 12 bases match TRBD1. Germline CDR1 SEHNR, CDR2 FQNEAQ (reference sequence). The CDR3 has 14 amino acids. Trimming at V came to 7 bases and at J to 7 bases, leaving 7 bases not matched to a gene. The CDR3 DNA follows: TGTGCCAGCACCTATGGGACAGGGGGCTCTGGCTACACCTTC. Translation gives CASTYGTGGSGYTF.

This clone was found a few times. The J gene is TRBJ2-1, the V gene TRBV29-1; 7 bases match TRBD2. Germline V gene data show CDR1 as SQVTM and CDR2 as ANQGSEA. J gave up 9 bases and V 7 bases, and 9 bases lay outside the gene matches. This CDR3 contains 12 residues. In DNA, the CDR3 is TGCAGCGCCGTTTGGGGGGGAGGTGAGCAGTTCTTC. As protein: CSAVWGGGEQFF.

As to this clone: This may come from a read error, since a much larger clone is one base off. The rearrangement uses TRBV7-8 and TRBJ1-2; D might be TRBD1 (6 bases). Germline lookup yields CDR1 SGHVS and CDR2 FQNEAQ. CDR3 length equals 12 residues. Between the trimmed V and J ends, which lost 5 bases and 4 bases, there was a span of 8 bases. Here the CDR3 reads CASSKQGYGYTF. Written as DNA, the CDR3 is TGTGCCAGCAGCAAACAGGGCTATGGCTACACCTTC. The whole variable domain, remainder taken from reference TRBV7-8 and TRBJ1-2, is GAGVSQSPRYKVAKRGQDVALRCDPISGHVSLFWYQQALGQGPEFLTYFQNEAQLDKSGLPSDRFFAERPEGSVSTLKIQRTQQEDSAVYLCASSKQGYGYTFGSGTRLTVV.

The chain uses TRBV28 and TRBJ1-1, with unresolved D. CDR3 size: 12 residues. Germline V gene sequence: CDR1 MDHEN, CDR2 SYDVKM. In DNA form, the CDR3 reads TGTGCAACCAAAACAGTGAACACTGAAGCTTTCTTT. Protein: CATKTVNTEAFF. Supplemented by reference TRBV28 and TRBJ1-1, the full variable domain reads DVKVTQSSRYLVKRTGEKVFLECVQDMDHENMFWYRQDPGLGLRLIYFSYDVKMKEKGDIPEGYSVSREKKERFSLILESASTNQTSMYLCATKTVNTEAFFGQGTRLTVV.

The chain is built from TRBV15 and TRBJ1-5; D may be TRBD1 (5 bases). The V end lost 0 bases, the J end lost 0 bases, and 18 bases lay between the germline ends. The CDR3 sequence is 19 residues long. Per germline, CDR1 LNHNV and CDR2 YYDKDF (reference sequence). The CDR3 bases are TGTGCCACCAGCAGAGAGTTCCTGGGGCAGTTCTATAGCAATCAGCCCCAGCATTTT. It specifies CATSREFLGQFYSNQPQHF.

This clone was detected only a few times. The chain is built from TRBV28 and TRBJ2-5; 10 positions agree with TRBD1. Germline assignment: CDR1 MDHEN and CDR2 SYDVKM. Germline trimming cut 5 bases from V and 4 bases from J; bases unmatched to any gene: 4. The CDR3 has 14 residues. The DNA for the CDR3 is TGTGCCAGCAGTCCTTGGACAGGGGGAGAGACCCAGTACTTC. Encoded protein: CASSPWTGGETQYF.

On this clone itself: One end of the junction is discordant with germline, which a read error may explain. V and J are TRBV19 and TRBJ1-1, with D possibly being TRBD1 (6 bases). The CDR3 spans 12 residues. CDR1 LNHDA and CDR2 SQIVND come from the germline V gene (reference sequence). CDR3 sequence: CASSSLQGPRIF. In nucleotides, the CDR3 is TGTGCCAGTAGTTCTTTACAGGGCCCGAGGATCTTT.

The chain has TRBV19 and TRBJ1-6; TRBD1 agrees at 8 bases. CDR3 length equals 13 residues. With 11 bases clipped from V and 7 bases from J, the junction kept 7 bases outside the gene matches. Germline lookup yields CDR1 LNHDA and CDR2 SQIVND (reference sequence). The CDR3 bases are TGTGCCTCCTCGGACAGGGAAAATTCACCCCTCCACTTT. Translation gives CASSDRENSPLHF. Together with reference TRBV19 and TRBJ1-6, the CDR3 gives the full variable domain: DGGITQSPKYLFRKEGQNVTLSCEQNLNHDAMYWYRQDPGQGLRLIYYSQIVNDFQKGDIAEGYSVSREKKESFPLTVTSAQKNPTAFYLCASSDRENSPLHFGNGTRLTVT.

The genes are TRBV7-2 and TRBJ2-5; 7 bases match TRBD2. Germline CDR1 SGHTA, CDR2 FQGNSA. This CDR3 has 14 amino acids. The ends lost 0 bases at V and 5 bases at J; junction bases unmatched: 3. CDR3 residues: CASSLALLAETQYF. The CDR3 DNA reads TGTGCCAGCAGCTTAGCGCTACTAGCGGAGACCCAGTACTTC.

In its sample, this clone was seen a few times. This chain connects TRBV18 to TRBJ1-2; the D gene is possibly TRBD1 (6 bases). V gave up 6 bases and J gave up 8 bases, with 16 bases separating them. In germline, CDR1 is KGHSH, CDR2 LQKENI. The CDR3 contains 13 residues. The CDR3 spells CASSLDGQYGYTF. DNA of the CDR3: TGTGCCAGCTCCCTTGACGGACAGTACGGCTACACCTTC.

The chain recombines TRBV6-5 with TRBJ1-4; 7 nucleotides align to TRBD1. V shed 2 bases, J shed 13 bases, and the junction held 1 base outside the gene matches. The CDR3 is 11 residues long. Germline CDR1 is MNHEY and CDR2 is SVGAGI. CDR3: CASSYRDRLFF. CDR3 nucleotides: TGTGCCAGCAGTTACCGGGACAGACTGTTTTTT.

This clone was seen only a few times. The rearrangement joins TRBV7-2 to TRBJ1-1; D gene uncertain. Germline CDR1 reads SGHTA; CDR2 reads FQGNSA. The CDR3 is 14 amino acids. V was trimmed by 2 bases and J by 0 bases, leaving 7 bases between them. CDR3 bases: TGTGCCAGCAGCTTATCTTTCGTGAACACTGAAGCTTTCTTT. Translation gives CASSLSFVNTEAFF.

Only a few counts were recorded for this clone. The genes are TRBV10-3 and TRBJ1-2; TRBD1 aligns across 9 bases. This CDR3 contains 13 residues. The germline V gene encodes CDR1 ENHRY and CDR2 SYGVKD. After removal of 6 bases from V and 7 bases from J, the junction contained 6 bases not matched to a gene. The CDR3 is CAISTGGAGGYTF. CDR3 bases: TGTGCCATCAGCACAGGGGGCGCGGGTGGCTACACCTTC.

The J gene is TRBJ2-3, the V gene TRBV18, with 7 bases that match TRBD2. The ends lost 2 bases at V and 6 bases at J; junction bases unmatched: 5. CDR3 length: 14 amino acids. Germline values: CDR1 KGHSH, CDR2 LQKENI. The DNA for the CDR3 is TGTGCCAGCTCACCAGGACTAGTGTCTGATACGCAGTATTTT. This translates into CASSPGLVSDTQYF. The whole variable domain, remainder taken from reference TRBV18 and TRBJ2-3, is NAGVMQNPRHLVRRRGQEARLRCSPMKGHSHVYWYRQLPEEGLKFMVYLQKENIIDESGMPKERFSAEFPKEGPSILRIQQVVRGDSAAYFCASSPGLVSDTQYFGPGTRLTVL.

J is TRBJ2-1 and V is TRBV11-2; 7 bases line up with TRBD2. The CDR3 is 16 residues long. Germline V gene sequence: CDR1 SGHAT, CDR2 FQNNGV. The V segment lost 0 bases and the J segment 6 bases; nucleotides outside the gene matches: 8. The CDR3, as DNA: TGTGCCAGCAGCTTAGACGGCGGGGGAGGCGGCAATGAGCAGTTCTTC. Its protein product is CASSLDGGGGGNEQFF.

Ten or more counts support this clone. The V call is TRBV5-4, the J call TRBJ2-3; 8 bases are a match to TRBD2. The trim removed 1 base at V and 5 bases at J, leaving 6 bases unmatched. Germline CDR1 and CDR2: SGHNT and YYREEE (reference sequence). CDR3 length: 15 amino acids. The CDR3 sequence: CASSLRRGAEDTQYF. The CDR3 coding sequence is TGTGCCAGCAGCTTGCGGCGGGGGGCGGAAGATACGCAGTATTTT.

This clone has just one count. The junction departs from germline at one end; a sequencing error may be responsible. The chain recombines TRBV7-7 with TRBJ2-5; D may be TRBD2 (5 bases). The CDR3 sequence is 13 residues long. Germline V gene data show CDR1 as SSHAT and CDR2 as FNYEAQ (reference sequence). The CDR3 nucleotides are TGTGCTAGCAGCTTCGGGGTCCAAGAGACCCAGTACTTC. It encodes CASSFGVQETQYF.

The J gene is TRBJ2-1, the V gene TRBV7-2; D call uncertain. The CDR3 is made up of 13 amino acids. V lost 5 bases, J lost 10 bases, and 15 bases lay in between. CDR1 is SGHTA and CDR2 is FQGNSA in the germline V gene. CDR3 region: CASSQERGREQFF. CDR3 coding DNA: TGTGCCAGCAGCCAAGAACGCGGCAGAGAGCAGTTCTTC.

This clone was seen only a few times. The V and J genes are TRBV13 and TRBJ1-1; D is unclear. The V end lost 8 bases, the J end lost 7 bases, and 14 bases lay between the germline ends. Per germline, CDR1 PRHDT and CDR2 FYEKMQ (reference sequence). This CDR3 has 12 amino acids. The CDR3 DNA sequence: TGTGCCAGCGGCCGACCGAGGGATGAAGCTTTCTTT. Amino acid sequence: CASGRPRDEAFF.

The J gene is TRBJ1-1, the V gene TRBV5-1; D unclear. Germline CDR1 SGHRS, CDR2 YFSETQ. V was shortened by 4 bases and J by 1 base, with 11 bases between the two germline ends. The CDR3 is 14 residues long. As DNA, the CDR3 is TGCGCCAGCAGCCCCGGGAACAGGAACACTGAAGCTTTCTTT. Protein: CASSPGNRNTEAFF.

The genes are TRBV7-9 and TRBJ1-1, with D perhaps matching TRBD1 (5 bases). The CDR3 consists of 14 residues. Trimming stripped 8 bases from V and 5 bases from J, with 18 bases between. Germline V gives CDR1 SEHNR, CDR2 FQNEAQ (reference sequence). The CDR3 nucleotides are TGTGCCAGCGGATTGTTTGGGAAGGGGACTGAAGCTTTCTTT. Translation: CASGLFGKGTEAFF.

The J gene is TRBJ1-1, the V gene TRBV29-1, with D hard to call. The CDR3 length is 13 residues. Trimming removed 1 base from V and 1 base from J, with 7 bases in between. Germline V CDR1 and CDR2: SQVTM, ANQGSEA. Here the CDR3 DNA reads TGCAGCGTTGAAGTAGCGGGGAACACTGAAGCTTTCTTT. As protein: CSVEVAGNTEAFF. The full variable domain, rest sourced from reference TRBV29-1 and TRBJ1-1, is SAVISQKPSRDICQRGTSLTIQCQVDSQVTMMFWYRQQPGQSLTLIATANQGSEATYESGFVIDKFPISRPNLTFSTLTVSNMSPEDSSIYLCSVEVAGNTEAFFGQGTRLTVV.